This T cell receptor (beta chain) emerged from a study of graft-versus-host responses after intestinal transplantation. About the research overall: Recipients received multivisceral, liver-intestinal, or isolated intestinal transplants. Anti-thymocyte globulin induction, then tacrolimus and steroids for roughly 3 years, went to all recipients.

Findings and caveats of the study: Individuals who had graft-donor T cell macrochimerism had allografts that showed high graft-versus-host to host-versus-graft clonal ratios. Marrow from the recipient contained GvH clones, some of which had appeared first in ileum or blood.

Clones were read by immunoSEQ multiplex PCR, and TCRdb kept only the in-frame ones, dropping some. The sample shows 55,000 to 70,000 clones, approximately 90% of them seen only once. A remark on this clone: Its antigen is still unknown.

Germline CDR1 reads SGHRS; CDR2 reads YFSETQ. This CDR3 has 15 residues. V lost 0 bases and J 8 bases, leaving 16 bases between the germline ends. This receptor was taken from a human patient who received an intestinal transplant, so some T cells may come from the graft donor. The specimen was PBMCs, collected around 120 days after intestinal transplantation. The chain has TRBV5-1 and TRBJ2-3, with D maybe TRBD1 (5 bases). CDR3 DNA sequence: TGCGCCAGCAGCTTGGGAGTAGGGGTGGCAGGTACGCAGTATTTT. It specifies CASSLGVGVAGTQYF.